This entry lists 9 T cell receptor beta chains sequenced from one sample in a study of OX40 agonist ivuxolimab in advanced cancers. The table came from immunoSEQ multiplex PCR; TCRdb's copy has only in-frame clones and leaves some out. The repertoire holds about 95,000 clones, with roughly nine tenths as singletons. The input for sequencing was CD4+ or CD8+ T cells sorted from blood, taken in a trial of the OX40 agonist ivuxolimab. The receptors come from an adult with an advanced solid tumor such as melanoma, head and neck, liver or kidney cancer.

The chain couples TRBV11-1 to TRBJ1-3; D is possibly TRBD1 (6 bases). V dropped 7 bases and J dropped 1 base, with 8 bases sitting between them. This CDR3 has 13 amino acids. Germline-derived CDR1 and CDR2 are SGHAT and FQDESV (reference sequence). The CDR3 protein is CASTTGSGNTIYF. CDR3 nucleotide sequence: TGTGCCAGCACCACAGGGTCTGGAAACACCATATATTTT. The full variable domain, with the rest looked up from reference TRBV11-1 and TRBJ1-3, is EAEVAQSPRYKITEKSQAVAFWCDPISGHATLYWYRQILGQGPELLVQFQDESVVDDSQLPKDRFSAERLKGVDSTLKIQPAELGDSAMYLCASTTGSGNTIYFGEGSWLTVV.

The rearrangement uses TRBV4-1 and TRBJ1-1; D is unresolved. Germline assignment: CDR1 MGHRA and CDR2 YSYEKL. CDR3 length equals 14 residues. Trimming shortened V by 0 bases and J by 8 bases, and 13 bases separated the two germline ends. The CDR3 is CASSQDRGLREAFF. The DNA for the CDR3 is TGCGCCAGCAGCCAAGATCGCGGGCTGAGGGAAGCTTTCTTT.

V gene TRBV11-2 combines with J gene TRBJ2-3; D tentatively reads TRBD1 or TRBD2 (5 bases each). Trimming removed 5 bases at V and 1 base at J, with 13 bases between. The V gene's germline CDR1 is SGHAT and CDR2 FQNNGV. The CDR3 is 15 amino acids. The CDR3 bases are TGTGCCAGCAGCCCGGGGCCGATGCGCACAGATACGCAGTATTTT. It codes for CASSPGPMRTDTQYF.

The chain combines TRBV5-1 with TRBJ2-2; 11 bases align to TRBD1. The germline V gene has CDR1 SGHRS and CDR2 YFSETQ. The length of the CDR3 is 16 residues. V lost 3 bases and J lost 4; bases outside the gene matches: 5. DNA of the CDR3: TGCGCCAGCAGCTGGACCGGGACAGGGGGCACCGGGGAGCTGTTTTTT. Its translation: CASSWTGTGGTGELFF.

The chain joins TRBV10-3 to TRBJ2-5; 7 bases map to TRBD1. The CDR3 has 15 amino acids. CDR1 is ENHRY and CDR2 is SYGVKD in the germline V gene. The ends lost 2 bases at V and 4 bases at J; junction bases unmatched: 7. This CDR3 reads CAISEAGDSIETQYF. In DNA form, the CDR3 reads TGTGCCATCAGTGAGGCCGGGGACAGCATAGAGACCCAGTACTTC.

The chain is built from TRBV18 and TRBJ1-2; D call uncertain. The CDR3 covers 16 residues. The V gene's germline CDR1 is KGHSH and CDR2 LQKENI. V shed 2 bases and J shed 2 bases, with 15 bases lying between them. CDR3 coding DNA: TGTGCCAGCTCACCAGGTCTCCTGAGGAGGAACTATGGCTACACCTTC. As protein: CASSPGLLRRNYGYTF.

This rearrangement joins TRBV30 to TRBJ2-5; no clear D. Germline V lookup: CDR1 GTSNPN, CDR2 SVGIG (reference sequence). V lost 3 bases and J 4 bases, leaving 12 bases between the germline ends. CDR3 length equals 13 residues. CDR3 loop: CAWRFKGRETQYF. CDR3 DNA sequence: TGTGCCTGGAGATTTAAAGGGCGAGAGACCCAGTACTTC.

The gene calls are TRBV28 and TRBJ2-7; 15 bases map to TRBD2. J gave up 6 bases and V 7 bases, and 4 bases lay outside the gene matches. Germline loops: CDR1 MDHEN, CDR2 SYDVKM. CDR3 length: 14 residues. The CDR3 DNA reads TGTGCCAGCAACGTGGGACTAGCGGGAGGCGAGCAGTACTTC. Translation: CASNVGLAGGEQYF.

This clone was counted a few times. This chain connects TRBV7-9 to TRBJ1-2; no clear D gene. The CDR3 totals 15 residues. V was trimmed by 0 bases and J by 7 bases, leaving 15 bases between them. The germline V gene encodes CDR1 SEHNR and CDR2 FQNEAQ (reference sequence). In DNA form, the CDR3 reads TGTGCCAGCAGCTTAGCATTGTTCAGGCCCACTGGCTACACCTTC. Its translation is CASSLALFRPTGYTF.